The 7 T cell receptor beta chains reported below all come from one sample, sequenced in a study of cytomegalovirus exposure and HLA in healthy donors. PCR involved 60 Vbeta and 13 Jbeta primers. The assay was immunoSEQ multiplex PCR, and TCRdb's table has in-frame clones only and misses some. Here the sample spans roughly 250,000 clones, approximately 70% being singletons. The sequenced sample consisted of PBMCs. The receptor source for this set is a female donor in good health and CMV-seronegative.

The chain recombines TRBV19 with TRBJ1-1; perhaps TRBD1 as D (6 bases). The CDR3 covers 16 residues. Trimming pared 1 base from V and 4 bases from J, leaving 16 bases between. The germline V gene has CDR1 LNHDA and CDR2 SQIVND (reference sequence). The DNA of the CDR3 is TGTGCCAGTAGTATAGGCTGGGGGCCACGGGCCACTGAAGCTTTCTTT. Protein sequence: CASSIGWGPRATEAFF.

The chain links TRBV19 to TRBJ1-5, with a tentative D call TRBD1 (6 bases). The V end lost 6 bases, the J end lost 2 bases, and 17 bases lay between the germline ends. CDR1 is LNHDA and CDR2 is SQIVND in the germline V gene (reference sequence). This CDR3 region has 16 residues. CDR3 coding DNA: TGTGCCAGTAGATACACAGGGAGCCGGGGCAATCAGCCCCAGCATTTT. This sequence encodes CASRYTGSRGNQPQHF.

This clone appeared a few times. The V gene is TRBV7-9, the J gene TRBJ2-7; tentative D call: TRBD2 (6 bases). This CDR3 is built from 12 residues. CDR1 and CDR2 (germline): SEHNR, FQNEAQ (reference sequence). V was clipped by 3 bases and J by 7 bases, with 10 bases between them. The CDR3 DNA reads TGTGCCAGCAGCTTGGAGGGTGGAGAGCAGTACTTC. It specifies CASSLEGGEQYF.

V and J are TRBV11-1 and TRBJ2-7; 7 bases are shared with TRBD2. CDR1 and CDR2 from the germline V gene are SGHAT and FQDESV (reference sequence). J gave up 9 bases and V 5 bases, and 10 bases lay outside the gene matches. CDR3 size: 13 residues. The CDR3 loop is CASSPSPSGGQYF. Written as DNA, the CDR3 is TGTGCCAGCAGCCCGAGTCCCTCGGGGGGGCAGTACTTC.

This chain uses TRBV27 with TRBJ2-1; a possible D gene is TRBD2 (5 bases). Trimming left V 5 bases short and J 0 bases short, with 8 bases between. This CDR3 is 14 amino acids long. Germline loops: CDR1 MNHEY, CDR2 SMNVEV (reference sequence). CDR3: CASSLSGSYNEQFF. In DNA form, the CDR3 reads TGTGCCAGCAGTCTAAGCGGCTCCTACAATGAGCAGTTCTTC.

The chain joins TRBV4-1 to TRBJ1-1; possible D gene TRBD1, 5 bases. V was clipped by 5 bases and J by 1 base, with 8 bases between them. Per the germline V gene, CDR1 is MGHRA and CDR2 is YSYEKL. CDR3 size: 13 residues. For the CDR3, the DNA is TGCGCCAGCAGCTCACAGGAGAACACTGAAGCTTTCTTT. It codes for CASSSQENTEAFF.

V is TRBV6-5 and J is TRBJ2-3; 7 positions agree with TRBD1. The CDR3 extends over 15 amino acids. The germline V gene has CDR1 MNHEY and CDR2 SVGAGI. V was clipped by 6 bases and J by 0 bases; unmatched bases: 6. The CDR3 DNA reads as TGTGCCAGCAGACTCGGACAGGCAAGCACAGATACGCAGTATTTT. It is translated as CASRLGQASTDTQYF.